The 20 T cell receptor beta chains reported below all come from one sample, sequenced in a study of CD8+ T cells in alopecia areata (dated by TCRdb to between 2018 and 2020). What this sample's time point label stands for: baseline before oral tofacitinib. The method behind the library was the immunoSEQ multiplex PCR assay. To provide template for TCR sequencing, every sample had RNA extracted and reverse transcribed into cDNA. TCRdb limited this immuneACCESS table to in-frame rearrangements with V and J called. A share of clones is missing; checked studies link under half to unresolved V genes, and the rest is unexplained. For this sample the table gives around 50,000 clones, of which around 96% were detected only once. The top ten clones comprise roughly 24% of the sample. Sequences were derived from CD8+ T cells sorted from blood, sampled at week 0. These receptor sequences come from a human donor with alopecia areata.

The V and J genes are TRBV6-5 and TRBJ2-5, with D unresolved. The germline V and J ends were trimmed by 8 bases and 1 base, with 14 bases remaining between them. The CDR3 covers 14 residues. Germline values: CDR1 MNHEY, CDR2 SVGAGI. The CDR3 loop is CASYRTAGQETQYF. DNA for the CDR3: TGTGCCAGCTATCGAACAGCAGGCCAAGAGACCCAGTACTTC.

This rearrangement joins TRBV4-3 to TRBJ2-7; tentatively, D is TRBD1 (6 bases). Germline V CDR1 and CDR2: LGHNA, YSLEER. V was trimmed by 4 bases and J by 2 bases, leaving 12 bases between them. The CDR3 runs 14 residues. The CDR3 here is CASSPGTFAYEQYF. The CDR3 coding sequence is TGCGCCAGCAGCCCAGGGACATTTGCCTACGAGCAGTACTTC.

The V call is TRBV7-9, the J call TRBJ2-5; either TRBD1 or TRBD2 may supply D (5 bases each). CDR1 and CDR2 (germline): SEHNR, FQNEAQ (reference sequence). V dropped 4 bases and J dropped 11 bases, with 23 bases sitting between them. The CDR3 is made up of 15 amino acids. The CDR3 DNA reads as TGTGCCAGCAGCTCCGCCTACTCGACCGGGACGGAGCAGTACTTC. Translated, it gives CASSSAYSTGTEQYF.

The chain carries TRBV7-2 and TRBJ2-7; no clear D gene. The CDR3 has 11 residues. The germline V and J ends were trimmed by 8 bases and 2 bases, with 7 bases remaining between them. CDR1 is SGHTA, CDR2 FQGNSA, per germline. The CDR3 protein is CASGWAYEQYF. In DNA form, the CDR3 reads TGTGCCAGCGGCTGGGCCTACGAGCAGTACTTC.

The chain is built from TRBV2 and TRBJ2-7, with 7 bases fitting TRBD1. Unmatched junction bases numbered 4, after V lost 5 bases and J lost 0 bases. Germline CDR1 reads SNHLY; CDR2 reads FYNNEI. The CDR3 extends over 14 amino acids. The DNA of the CDR3 is TGTGCCAGCAGTAAACAGGGGAGCTCCTACGAGCAGTACTTC. Its translation: CASSKQGSSYEQYF.

This clone is labeled as medium-sized (0.01 to 0.1%). CDR3 nucleotides: TGTGCCTACGTGGGGAGTTCGGGAAACATTCAGTACTTC. This translates into CAYVGSSGNIQYF. The V call is TRBV30, the J call TRBJ2-4; maybe TRBD2 (5 bases). The germline V and J ends were trimmed by 7 bases and 6 bases, with 16 bases remaining between them. The CDR3 consists of 13 residues. The germline CDR1 and CDR2 sequences are GTSNPN and SVGIG (reference sequence).

The genes are TRBV6-1 and TRBJ2-7; 8 nucleotides line up with TRBD1. The V and J ends lost 2 bases and 0 bases, in that order; junction bases with no gene match: 3. The CDR3 consists of 15 residues. The germline CDR1 and CDR2 sequences are MNHNS and SASEGT. The CDR3 DNA is TGTGCCAGCAGTGAAAAACAGGGGGGCTCCTACGAGCAGTACTTC. Translated: CASSEKQGGSYEQYF.

The V and J genes are TRBV5-1 and TRBJ2-1; 10 bases align to TRBD1. Germline CDR1 is SGHRS and CDR2 is YFSETQ. The CDR3 contains 18 residues. The J segment lost 8 bases and the V segment lost 0 bases, leaving 14 bases of the junction unmatched. CDR3 region: CASSLALSGTGVMDEQFF. CDR3 in DNA: TGCGCCAGCAGCTTGGCCCTTTCCGGGACAGGGGTAATGGATGAGCAGTTCTTC.

The genes are TRBV30 and TRBJ2-1; no firm D call. With 1 base removed from V and 1 base from J, the gap between germline ends came to 8 bases. Germline V gene data show CDR1 as GTSNPN and CDR2 as SVGIG (reference sequence). CDR3 size: 14 residues. CDR3 sequence: CAWSATASYNEQFF. In DNA form, the CDR3 reads TGTGCCTGGAGTGCCACCGCGTCCTACAATGAGCAGTTCTTC.

This clone occurred a few times. V and J are TRBV6-5 and TRBJ2-1, with 7 bases matching TRBD1. Germline assignment: CDR1 MNHEY and CDR2 SVGAGI. The CDR3 runs to 14 residues. V trimming: 10 bases; J trimming: 7 bases; junction bases outside the gene matches: 13. The CDR3 coding sequence is TGTGCCATTACCGGGACAGACACTGGGAATGAGCAGTTCTTC. Translating gives CAITGTDTGNEQFF.

The rearrangement joins TRBV7-2 to TRBJ2-7; D not certain. Germline V CDR1 and CDR2: SGHTA, FQGNSA. With 1 base removed from V and 6 bases from J, the gap between germline ends came to 10 bases. The CDR3 loop spans 13 amino acids. CDR3 loop: CASSLGIGPEQYF. The CDR3, as DNA: TGTGCCAGCAGCTTAGGCATAGGTCCCGAGCAGTACTTC.

The rearrangement links TRBV25-1 to TRBJ2-7, with 8 bases identical to TRBD1. Trimming took 6 bases from V and 2 from J; bases not matched to a gene: 0. The length of the CDR3 is 12 residues. Germline assignment: CDR1 MGHDK and CDR2 SYGVNS. This CDR3 is CASRTGAYEQYF. In nucleotides, the CDR3 is TGTGCCAGCAGGACAGGGGCCTACGAGCAGTACTTC.

Here the CDR3 DNA reads TGTGCCAGCAGCCCTGGGACTAGCGGGGGCCTCGCAGAGACCCAGTACTTC. It is translated as CASSPGTSGGLAETQYF. The chain combines TRBV7-2 with TRBJ2-5; 14 nucleotides match TRBD2. In germline, CDR1 is SGHTA, CDR2 FQGNSA. The CDR3 has 17 amino acids. The V segment lost 5 bases and the J segment 4 bases; nucleotides outside the gene matches: 9.

The chain links TRBV6-5 to TRBJ1-2, with a possible D match to TRBD1 (5 bases). The germline V gene encodes CDR1 MNHEY and CDR2 SVGAGI. The CDR3 consists of 14 residues. V was trimmed by 4 bases and J by 8 bases, leaving 17 bases between them. The CDR3 loop is CASSSGAPGGGYTF. The CDR3 DNA reads as TGTGCCAGCAGTTCTGGGGCGCCGGGAGGAGGCTACACCTTC.

The genes are TRBV6-5 and TRBJ2-7, with TRBD1 identical over 10 bases. The V gene's germline CDR1 is MNHEY and CDR2 SVGAGI. V dropped 5 bases and J dropped 3; count of bases not matched to a gene: 4. The length of the CDR3 is 14 residues. The CDR3: CASSGGQGLYEQYF. The CDR3, as DNA: TGTGCCAGCAGTGGGGGACAGGGGCTCTACGAGCAGTACTTC.

This chain joins TRBV7-9 and TRBJ2-1, with 9 bases matching TRBD1. Germline V gene data show CDR1 as SEHNR and CDR2 as FQNEAQ (reference sequence). The CDR3 runs 16 residues. V trimming: 5 bases; J trimming: 7 bases; junction bases outside the gene matches: 12. CDR3 amino acids: CASSAAGRDRVNEQFF. The CDR3 nucleotides are TGTGCCAGCAGCGCTGCAGGGAGGGACAGGGTAAATGAGCAGTTCTTC.

The chain couples TRBV29-1 to TRBJ2-5; D may be TRBD1 (5 bases). The J call may be faulty, since TRBJ2-7 better matches the DNA end. The CDR3 totals 13 residues. Germline V gene lookup returns CDR1 SQVTM and CDR2 ANQGSEA. CDR3 sequence: CSVGYRQGDEQYF. As DNA, the CDR3 is TGCAGCGTTGGATATCGGCAGGGCGACGAGCAGTACTTC.

The chain joins TRBV7-6 to TRBJ2-1, with TRBD2 identical over 16 bases. CDR3 length: 18 amino acids. Germline V gives CDR1 SGHVS, CDR2 FNYEAQ. The J segment lost 2 bases and the V segment lost 4 bases, leaving 5 bases of the junction unmatched. CDR3 DNA sequence: TGTGCCAGCAGCTCTCCCGGGACTAGCGGGGGGGCCTACAATGAGCAGTTCTTC. Its translation is CASSSPGTSGGAYNEQFF.

This rearrangement joins TRBV27 to TRBJ2-3, with D unresolved. CDR3 length: 14 amino acids. CDR1 and CDR2 from the germline V gene are MNHEY and SMNVEV (reference sequence). Trimming cost V 3 bases and J 0 bases, with 7 bases left between them. CDR3 in DNA: TGTGCCAGCAGTTTGGTCGCTAGCACAGATACGCAGTATTTT. Translation gives CASSLVASTDTQYF.

This chain connects TRBV4-3 to TRBJ2-3; 12 positions match TRBD2. Germline CDR1 and CDR2: LGHNA and YSLEER. CDR3 length: 17 amino acids. Trimming at V came to 4 bases and at J to 11 bases, leaving 16 bases not matched to a gene. CDR3 sequence: CASSRTGLAGSQIQQYF. The CDR3 coding sequence is TGCGCCAGCAGCCGGACGGGACTAGCGGGCTCACAGATACAGCAGTATTTT.